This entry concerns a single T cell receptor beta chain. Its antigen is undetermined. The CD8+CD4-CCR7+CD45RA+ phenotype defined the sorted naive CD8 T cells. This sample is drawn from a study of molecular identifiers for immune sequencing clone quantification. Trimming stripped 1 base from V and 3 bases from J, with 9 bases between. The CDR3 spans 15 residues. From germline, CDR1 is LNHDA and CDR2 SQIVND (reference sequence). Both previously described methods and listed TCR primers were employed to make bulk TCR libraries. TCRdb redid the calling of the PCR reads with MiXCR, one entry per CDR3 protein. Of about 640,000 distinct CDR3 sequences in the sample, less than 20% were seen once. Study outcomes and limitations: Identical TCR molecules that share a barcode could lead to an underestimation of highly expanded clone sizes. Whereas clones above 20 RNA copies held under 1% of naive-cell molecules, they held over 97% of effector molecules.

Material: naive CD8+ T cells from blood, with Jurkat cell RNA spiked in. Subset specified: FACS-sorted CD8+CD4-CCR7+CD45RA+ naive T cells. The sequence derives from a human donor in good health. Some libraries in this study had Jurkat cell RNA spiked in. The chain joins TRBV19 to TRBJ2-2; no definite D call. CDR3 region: CASSIGRTYTGELFF. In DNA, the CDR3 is TGTGCCAGTAGTATAGGTAGGACCTACACCGGGGAGCTGTTTTTT.